The clone carrying this TCR beta chain was found a few times. The antigen remains unidentified. The CDR3 is 18 amino acids. Germline CDR1 is SGHNT and CDR2 is YYREEE (reference sequence). V gave up 0 bases and J gave up 5 bases; unmatched junction bases: 14. The data originate from a study of T cells in Graves' hyperthyroidism and ophthalmopathy. TCR beta CDR3 sequences were amplified from RNA transcripts. TCR CDR3 regions were first amplified by RT-PCR with HTBI primers. TCRdb itself ran the multiplex PCR reads through MiXCR, one entry per CDR3 protein. This table has over 250,000 distinct CDR3 sequences, over 15% appearing once. Study results and caveats: Appearing also in blood were most of the thyroid clonotypes expanded above 0.001.

This clonotype was sampled from a woman aged 60-75 years with Graves' ophthalmopathy. J is TRBJ2-3 and V is TRBV5-4; 8 bases line up with TRBD1. Sequenced: blood. In DNA, the CDR3 is TGTGCCAGCAGCTTGGCCTCTAAGATGACAGGGGTAGGAGATACGCAGTATTTT. It translates to CASSLASKMTGVGDTQYF. The entire variable domain, with the rest obtained from reference TRBV5-4 and TRBJ2-3, is as follows: ETGVTQSPTHLIKTRGQQVTLRCSSQSGHNTVSWYQQALGQGPQFIFQYYREEENGRGNFPPRFSGLQFPNYSSELNVNALELDDSALYLCASSLASKMTGVGDTQYFGPGTRLTVL.